The present entry profiles one TCR beta chain with its context. Its antigen is not yet known. The germline V gene provides CDR1 MDHEN and CDR2 SYDVKM. Including cysteine and phenylalanine, the CDR3 has 16 amino acids. The kept DNA is CDR3 alone, 48 bases in frame from the first base. Germline trimming amounts to 3 bases on V and 5 bases on J, with 7 as the count of junction bases outside the gene matches. Library preparation was by the immunoSEQ multiplex PCR assay. For the multiplex PCR, a mixture combining 60 forward primers for TCR Vbeta segments and 13 reverse primers for TCR Jbeta segments was used. The CDR3 region of rearranged TCR beta genes was amplified from genomic DNA by a multiplex PCR assay. Amplified TCR beta libraries were sequenced as 87-base-pair reads on the Illumina HiSeq System. In the original analysis: In a later analysis, tens of millions of unique TCR beta chains were counted across the 650 to 750 repertoires, and approximately 9.9 million of these chains were shared by at least two donors. A nearest-neighbor algorithm error-corrected the raw reads and collapsed the reads into unique sequences, merging closely related sequences to remove PCR and sequencing errors. To assign V, D and J gene segments, CDR3 sequences were aligned to IMGT reference sequences. Each retained sequence needed at least a six-nucleotide match to both a V gene segment and a J gene segment. Rearrangements were called productive when the CDR3 lacked stop codons and stayed in frame with V and J; all others were non-productive. Following IMGT convention, CDR3 was defined as the stretch from the second conserved V-encoded cysteine up to the conserved J-encoded phenylalanine. In an earlier analysis of 500 to 650 of the donors, sequences lacking an unambiguous match to a single V gene segment were excluded. An earlier analysis of several hundred of the donors called V segments functional above 56.7% productive rearrangements and segregating when the between-donor standard deviation exceeded 5%. A statistical classification framework was developed to diagnose cytomegalovirus status using the catalog of TCR beta chain sequences. A later analysis assigned V and J genes by comparing TCR nucleotide sequences with IMGT/GENE-DB human TR gene sequences. In a later analysis, CDR3 sequences and most-parsimonious VDJ recombination scenarios were assigned using the TCRdist pipeline. In a later analysis, every TCR beta chain was defined by the combination of its CDR3 amino acid sequence and its V-gene family, and reads without a unique V-gene family were dropped. To address suspected cross-contamination and a sequencing artifact, a later analysis removed several hundred highly shared, low-generation-probability nucleotide sequences. For each public chain, a later analysis derived a clonal expansion index from normalized ranks of inferred template counts within each repertoire. In a later analysis, generation probabilities were computed with a VDJ recombination model fitted to out-of-frame rearrangements, and the resulting probabilities were checked against IGoR. In a later analysis, TCR-TCR, TCR-HLA and TCR-CMV co-occurrence was scored with hypergeometric tests, and a repertoire-size bias correction was applied to TCR pairs. A later analysis estimated false discovery rates by permuting HLA or CMV assignments 20 times. In a later analysis, co-occurring TCRs were grouped using DBSCAN, with TCRdist sequence similarity added in when clustering inside HLA-allele-positive subsets. For co-occurrence clustering, repertoires with fewer than 30,000 or more than 120,000 public chains were excluded, along with roughly 5 repertoires with anomalous nucleotide sharing. The table comes from immuneACCESS by way of TCRdb, which keeps in-frame sequences with V and J called. Part of the clones is missing from these tables; in studies checked, under half for an unresolved V gene and the rest for unknown reasons. The V and J calls and clone size are taken from that table; D and trimming were inferred from the DNA. For this sample, the table gives 150,000 or so clones. The ten largest account for around 1.6% of the sample.

The data derive from a study of cytomegalovirus exposure and HLA in healthy donors (dated by TCRdb to 2016 to 2017). In the study overall: In an earlier analysis of some 610 of the donors, under 300 Gb of sequence data and just under 120 million unique TCR beta sequences from roughly 190 million T cells were reported. The study aimed to test whether signatures of past pathogen exposure could be identified by cataloging public T cell receptors. The genetic ancestry cluster associated with self-reported Caucasian donors included about 81% of the roughly 390 genotyped donors. Typing coverage differed by locus: A, B, C, DRB1 and DQB1 were typed in roughly 620-630 donors, DQA1 in 500 to 550, DPA1 in some 610, and DPB1 in 450 to 480. In the later analysis, no new phenotypic data were used to find candidate immune exposures; instead, reliance was placed on TCR beta sequences and their occurrence across donors. A later analysis re-examined previously published TCR beta repertoires from about 670 donors and added high-resolution HLA genotyping to investigate patterns of TCR occurrence. All discovery cohort repertoires had been generated using a single sequencing platform. Because of strong linkage in the cohort, four to six DR-DQ haplotypes were treated as single units for association and clustering. To predict cytomegalovirus infection status, the study combined high-throughput TCR immunosequencing, statistical association of individual TCRs with disease status, and machine learning. A later genetic analysis used genome-wide SNP genotypes for about three fifths of the 666 donors, treating that subset as a discovery cohort. In addition to the first cohort of 666 subjects, a separate validation cohort of about 120 different subjects was used. Donor age, sex, ethnicity and CMV serostatus were compiled alongside the repertoire data. An early release that covered more than 550 HLA-typed donors contained approximately 300 gigabases of sequencing data and tens of millions of unique TCR sequences. Using immunosequencing, the study profiled T cell repertoires from fewer than 700 subjects and related those repertoires to cytomegalovirus serostatus. Class I and class II HLA loci were covered by the typing at four-digit resolution. To decide whether each TCR beta V gene segment behaved as functional or pseudogenic, an earlier analysis of fewer than 750 of the donors relied on high-throughput TCR beta sequencing. Among 300 to 500 genotyped donors of the cohort, an average of approximately 240,000 unique TCR beta nucleotide sequences was sequenced per donor, of which about 20% were non-productive.

General conclusions and limits of the study: In a later analysis, 16,951 TCR beta sequences were associated with specific HLA alleles at a false discovery rate of 0.05. Correlated functional status among segregating V segments might be attributable to linkage disequilibrium, but an unknown experimental factor could not be ruled out. Roughly uniform sequencing depth across donors was assumed in presence/absence analyses, although this assumption may not hold. Compared with equally common non-associated chains, HLA-associated TCR beta chains in a later analysis were more clonally expanded and had lower generation probabilities. Because counts were too low, about 18 rarely observed V segments, including chromosome 9 orphons, were excluded from the earlier analysis of 500 to 700 of the donors. An association between a missense DCLRE1C variant and V-gene and J-gene trimming of TCR beta chains was found in a later genetic analysis and replicated in an independent cohort. An earlier analysis of approximately 530 of the donors showed that most TCR beta V segments appeared in productive rearrangements either about 90% or about 30% of the time, which broadly matched IMGT annotations. A further reported finding was that TCR beta sequences accurately predicted the HLA-A and HLA-B alleles for most subjects in the first cohort. A few of the identified cytomegalovirus-associated TCR beta chains were confirmed in vitro to be specific for cytomegalovirus antigens. The study listed around 160 TCR beta chains as associated with cytomegalovirus. The authors suggested that the approach could potentially be generalized to other disease states and immunological phenotypes. In a later analysis, TCR association rates were found to vary across HLA loci, with the most associated TCRs seen for DRB1 alleles and the fewest for HLA-C alleles. The classifier was reported to diagnose cytomegalovirus status with high specificity and sensitivity in both the original and validation cohorts. For the cohort, immune exposure information was limited to CMV serostatus. Several of the top co-occurrence clusters appeared to be linked to parvovirus B19, influenza, CMV and Epstein-Barr virus, according to a later analysis. In a later genetic analysis, fewer N-insertions in productive TCRs were reported among donors in an Asian-associated ancestry cluster than the roughly 700-donor mean. Because HLA typing was unavailable for some donors at each locus, only the typed subset was used in association tests. A cluster of highly shared sequence variants was judged likely to represent a technical artifact of the sequencing pipeline. Because the 87-base-pair reads could not distinguish some IMGT-functional V segments, including TRBV6-2 and TRBV6-3, those segments were excluded. When HLA alleles, especially DR and DQ, strongly co-occurred, TCR associations were difficult to assign to individual alleles. Most TCR sequences were seen in very few donors, while some public TCRs were found in many individuals. This cohort had only TCR beta chains sequenced, and the lack of alpha or paired-chain data limited which features could be detected. In a later analysis, most CMV-associated TCR beta chains were found to appear HLA-restricted, with HLA associations seemingly driven largely by CMV exposure.

The cohort was made up of approximately 670 healthy bone marrow donors. Cohort members were all nominally healthy when sampled, although unrecorded immune exposures were likely present. The donor was CMV seronegative and belonged to the group of roughly 330 seronegative cohort members. A peripheral blood sample was collected from each donor, and TCR beta sequencing was performed on peripheral blood mononuclear cells. Genomic DNA extraction from the blood cell samples was performed with the Qiagen DNeasy Blood Extraction Kit. The specimen sequenced was PBMCs. The TCR originated in a woman aged 45-65 years in good health and CMV-seronegative. The rearranged segments are TRBV28 and TRBJ2-2; 9 central nucleotides agree with TRBD2. The nucleotide sequence reads TGTGCCAGCAGTTTGGGACTAGCTTCTTTAACCGGGGAGCTGTTTTTT. The translation is CASSLGLASLTGELFF.